The next 5 T cell receptor beta chains were all read from a single sample in a study of T cell responses to AZD1222 COVID-19 vaccine. Clones were sequenced by immunoSEQ multiplex PCR, and TCRdb holds only the in-frame ones, with some missing. The repertoire consists of about 86,000 clones, with 90% occurring once and the leading ten covering approximately 3%. The sample in question was peripheral blood, obtained on day 0 of AZD1222 vaccination. All receptors come from an adult in good health.

This rearrangement joins TRBV5-1 to TRBJ2-2; TRBD2 agrees at 13 bases. There are 16 residues in the CDR3. Germline trimming cut 4 bases from V and 4 bases from J; bases unmatched to any gene: 4. Germline V gene data show CDR1 as SGHRS and CDR2 as YFSETQ. The CDR3 loop is CASSTTSGGFTGELFF. The CDR3 DNA reads as TGCGCCAGCAGCACGACTAGCGGGGGGTTCACCGGGGAGCTGTTTTTT.

The genes are TRBV24-1 and TRBJ2-3; possibly TRBD2 for D (6 bases). The length of the CDR3 is 16 residues. Germline V gives CDR1 KGHDR, CDR2 SFDVKD. V was clipped by 4 bases and J by 5 bases, with 18 bases between them. The CDR3 nucleotides read TGTGCCACCAGTGACAACGGGAGAGGACGACGAGATACGCAGTATTTT. It yields the protein CATSDNGRGRRDTQYF.

The V and J genes are TRBV19 and TRBJ1-1, with D maybe TRBD1 (5 bases). The CDR3 sequence is 14 residues long. Trimming took off 4 bases at V and 5 bases at J, with 14 bases between the two ends. Germline V lookup: CDR1 LNHDA, CDR2 SQIVND (reference sequence). The CDR3 here is CASSTGPGTTEAFF. The CDR3 DNA follows: TGTGCCAGTAGTACCGGTCCGGGGACGACTGAAGCTTTCTTT.

The V call is TRBV16, the J call TRBJ1-6; 7 nucleotides line up with TRBD1. In germline, CDR1 is KGHSY, CDR2 FQNENV. The CDR3 runs to 14 residues. Trimming removed 3 bases from V and 13 bases from J; junction bases left unmatched: 9. For the CDR3, the DNA is TGTGCCAGCAGCCAGGAACAGGGGATTGGGCCCCTCCACTTT. As protein: CASSQEQGIGPLHF.

Written as DNA, the CDR3 is TGTGCCAGCACCTACAGGGGGCTCGATGGCTACACCTTC. Its translation: CASTYRGLDGYTF. The chain recombines TRBV2 with TRBJ1-2, with 9 bases identical to TRBD1. The CDR3 is 13 amino acids. The V gene end was trimmed by 7 bases and the J gene end by 6 bases; junction bases not matched to a gene: 6. Germline V gene data show CDR1 as SNHLY and CDR2 as FYNNEI.